The T cell receptor beta chain described here comes from a study of prognosis after radiotherapy for stage I lung cancer. Study-wide background: The patients comprised more than ten men and several women, spanning ages about 53 to 84 and having a median of 74.5 years.

General observations from the study: Counts of unique TCR clones fell following stereotactic body radiation therapy, median roughly 9,900 versus 7,200.

This clonotype was seen ten or more times. Its cognate antigen is unknown. This may stem from a read error, because a much larger clone lies one nucleotide away. The CDR3 runs 15 residues. The V gene's germline CDR1 is LNHDA and CDR2 SQIVND (reference sequence). Amplicons of TCR beta CDR3 were generated from genomic DNA by two-round multiplex PCR. Primers were specific to each TRBV and TRBJ gene in first-round PCR. Each CDR3 protein is one row after TCRdb ran MiXCR on the multiplex PCR reads. This sample has around 30,000 distinct CDR3 sequences; around 30% occur once, and the top ten carry more than 30%.

Specimen: PBMCs, collected before or after stereotactic body radiation therapy (not recorded which). This receptor was obtained from a donor older than 45 with non-small cell lung cancer. V gene TRBV19 combines with J gene TRBJ2-2; D perhaps matches TRBD2 (5 bases). The chain's CDR3 is CASTSWGTNTGELLF. In DNA, the CDR3 is TGTGCCAGTACCTCGTGGGGTACGAACACCGGGGAGCTGCTTTTT. Looking up the rest from reference TRBV19 and TRBJ2-2 gives the full variable domain: DGGITQSPKYLFRKEGQNVTLSCEQNLNHDAMYWYRQDPGQGLRLIYYSQIVNDFQKGDIAEGYSVSREKKESFPLTVTSAQKNPTAFYLCASTSWGTNTGELLFGEGSRLTVL.